This T cell receptor beta chain came from a study of PD-L1 blockade in urothelial cancer. On the study more broadly: Treatment start was followed by blood analysis at 3 weeks (second dose) and again at 6 weeks.

Time point indicated: peripheral blood 6 weeks after treatment start. This clone has just one count. Per germline, CDR1 MDHEN and CDR2 SYDVKM. V lost 6 bases and J lost 8, with 10 bases in between. The CDR3 totals 11 residues. Repertoires were generated with immunoSEQ multiplex PCR, while TCRdb's copy carries only in-frame clones and drops some. Of 120,000 or so clones listed, about 82% are singletons. The specimen comprised PBMCs, sampled around atezolizumab (anti-PD-L1) treatment. This TCR was recovered from a man between 50 and 59 years old with urothelial cancer. V and J are TRBV28 and TRBJ1-1, with D hard to call. The CDR3 spells CASRKLLEAFF. CDR3 DNA sequence: TGTGCCAGCAGAAAACTTCTCGAAGCTTTCTTT.